This is a list of T cell receptor beta chains from one sample in a study of CD8 T cells in Susac syndrome. TCRdb ran MiXCR on the immunoSEQ multiplex PCR reads and lists one entry per CDR3 protein. The repertoire holds around 150,000 distinct CDR3 sequences, with around 95% as singletons. Sequenced material: CD4+ T cells from PBMCs. The receptor set was obtained from a human donor with Susac syndrome. CDR3s include the opening cysteine and the closing phenylalanine or tryptophan. The order of the fields is D gene, clone size, V gene, J gene, CDR3 length, CDR3 protein, CDR3 DNA. D genes are given only for firm matches. Part of the rows lack a size; the others show once, few, many or a class for expanded clones.

TRBD2	.	TRBV7-2	TRBJ2-5	15	CASSLGTSGMKTQYF	TGTGCCAGCAGCTTAGGAACTAGCGGGATGAAGACCCAGTACTTC
TRBD1	.	TRBV5-6	TRBJ2-4	13	CASRGQGANIQYF	TGTGCCAGCAGGGGACAGGGGGCAAACATTCAGTACTTC
TRBD2	.	TRBV19	TRBJ2-2	16	CASSLSSGGNTGELFF	TGTGCCAGTAGTTTGTCTAGCGGGGGAAACACCGGGGAGCTGTTTTTT
.	.	TRBV30	TRBJ1-5	13	CAWSLGGVQPQHF	TGTGCCTGGAGTTTAGGGGGGGTTCAGCCCCAGCATTTT
.	.	TRBV20-1	TRBJ2-5	14	CSASPWGVQETQYF	TGCAGTGCTAGTCCTTGGGGGGTCCAAGAGACCCAGTACTTC
TRBD2	.	TRBV11-2	TRBJ2-5	15	CASSLGGGGQETQYF	TGTGCCAGCAGCTTAGGCGGGGGGGGGCAAGAGACCCAGTACTTC
TRBD2	.	TRBV6-5	TRBJ2-2	18	CASSYVAGGHSNTGELFF	TGTGCCAGCAGTTACGTAGCGGGGGGCCACTCGAACACCGGGGAGCTGTTTTTT
TRBD2	.	TRBV7-2	TRBJ2-7	15	CASSLGGTSLYEQYF	TGTGCCAGCAGCTTAGGGGGGACTAGCCTCTACGAGCAGTACTTC
.	.	TRBV5-1	TRBJ1-3	12	CASSSDPDTIYF	TGCGCCAGCAGCTCCGACCCGGACACCATATATTTT
.	.	TRBV3-1	TRBJ2-1	15	CASSPRQLTNNEQFF	TGTGCCAGCAGCCCGAGACAATTAACGAACAATGAGCAGTTCTTC
.	.	TRBV9	TRBJ1-1	13	CASSVEDKWEAFF	TGTGCCAGCAGCGTAGAGGATAAATGGGAAGCTTTCTTT
TRBD1	.	TRBV24-1	TRBJ2-3	16	CATSDFTDRGTDTQYF	TGTGCCACCAGTGATTTTACGGACAGGGGCACAGATACGCAGTATTTT
.	.	TRBV30	TRBJ2-1	12	CAWSETGFSQFF	TGTGCCTGGAGTGAGACAGGATTTTCGCAGTTCTTC
.	.	TRBV20-1	TRBJ1-2	13	CSAITDTNYGYTF	TGCAGTGCTATTACAGATACTAACTATGGCTACACCTTC
.	.	TRBV20-1	TRBJ1-5	11	CSVARNQPQHF	TGCAGTGTGGCGCGCAATCAGCCCCAGCATTTT
.	.	TRBV3-1	TRBJ1-1	11	CASSQGPLTFF	TGTGCCAGCAGCCAAGGCCCTCTAACTTTCTTT
TRBD2	.	TRBV7-9	TRBJ2-1	16	CASSLGLSSGGTKQFF	TGTGCCAGCAGCTTAGGCTTGTCTAGCGGGGGGACAAAGCAGTTCTTC
.	once	TRBV12-3/TRBV12-4	TRBJ1-1	15	CASSPWGHLNTEAFF	TGTGCCAGCAGCCCTTGGGGACACCTGAACACTGAAGCTTTCTTT
.	.	TRBV7-9	TRBJ1-4	15	CASSLGAGANEKLFF	TGTGCCAGCAGCTTAGGGGCAGGGGCCAATGAAAAACTGTTTTTT
.	.	TRBV30	TRBJ1-2	12	CAWSARLYGYTF	TGTGCCTGGAGTGCCCGGCTATATGGCTACACCTTC